This T cell receptor beta chain appears in the sequencing data of a study of OX40 agonist ivuxolimab in advanced cancers. The overall study: In this trial design, patients received ivuxolimab intravenously at 0.01 to 10 mg/kg every 2 weeks. Study-level points and caveats: Researchers report that CD8+ T cells had, on average, more expanded clones than CD4+. Circulating CD4+ and CD8+ T cells showed clonal expansion by week 6 at 0.1 to 3.0 mg/kg.

Libraries were prepared by immunoSEQ multiplex PCR; TCRdb keeps only in-frame clonotypes and omits some of them. The repertoire holds about 40,000 clones, with about 89% as singletons. This CDR3 spans 15 amino acids. V gave up 2 bases and J gave up 5 bases, with 13 bases separating them. CDR1 and CDR2 (germline): LNHDA, SQIVND (reference sequence). To note about this clone: Antigen: not known.

The specimen comprised CD4+ or CD8+ T cells sorted from blood, sampled in a trial of the OX40 agonist ivuxolimab. The receptor comes from an adult with an advanced solid tumor such as melanoma, head and neck, liver or kidney cancer. This rearrangement joins TRBV19 to TRBJ2-1; D might be TRBD2 (7 bases). CDR3 bases: TGTGCCAGTAGTATAAGTGGGGGGGCCCACAATGAGCAGTTCTTC. Protein: CASSISGGAHNEQFF.